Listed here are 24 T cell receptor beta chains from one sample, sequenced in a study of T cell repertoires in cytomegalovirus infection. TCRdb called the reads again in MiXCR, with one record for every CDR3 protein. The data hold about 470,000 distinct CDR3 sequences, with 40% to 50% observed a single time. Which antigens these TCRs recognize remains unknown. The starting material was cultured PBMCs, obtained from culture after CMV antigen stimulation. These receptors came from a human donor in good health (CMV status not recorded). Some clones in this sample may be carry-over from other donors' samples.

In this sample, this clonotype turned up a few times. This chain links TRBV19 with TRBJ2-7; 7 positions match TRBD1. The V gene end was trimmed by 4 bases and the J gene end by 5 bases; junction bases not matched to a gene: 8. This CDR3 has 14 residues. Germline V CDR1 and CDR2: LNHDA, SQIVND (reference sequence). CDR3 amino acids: CASSTGTVSHEQYF. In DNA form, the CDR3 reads TGTGCCAGTAGTACGGGGACAGTATCTCACGAGCAGTACTTC.

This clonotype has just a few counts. The CDR3 is CASRRVGRPDTQYF. As DNA, the CDR3 is TGCGCCAGCAGACGGGTAGGGCGCCCAGATACGCAGTATTTT. This chain uses TRBV4-1 with TRBJ2-3, with D uncertain. V was shortened by 6 bases and J by 4 bases, with 14 bases between the two germline ends. The germline V gene has CDR1 MGHRA and CDR2 YSYEKL. This CDR3 region has 14 residues.

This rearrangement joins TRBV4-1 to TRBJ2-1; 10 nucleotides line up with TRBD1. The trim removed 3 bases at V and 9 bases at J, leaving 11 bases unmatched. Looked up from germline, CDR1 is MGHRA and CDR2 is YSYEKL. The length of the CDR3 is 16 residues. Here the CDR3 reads CASSHRWGDRGGEQFF. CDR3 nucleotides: TGCGCCAGCAGCCACAGGTGGGGGGACAGGGGTGGTGAGCAGTTCTTC.

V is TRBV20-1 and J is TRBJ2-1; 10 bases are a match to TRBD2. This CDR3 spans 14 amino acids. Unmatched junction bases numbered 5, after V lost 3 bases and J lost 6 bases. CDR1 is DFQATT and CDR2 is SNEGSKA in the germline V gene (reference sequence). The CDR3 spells CSASRLAGVNEQFF. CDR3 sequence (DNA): TGCAGTGCTAGCCGACTAGCGGGCGTCAATGAGCAGTTCTTC.

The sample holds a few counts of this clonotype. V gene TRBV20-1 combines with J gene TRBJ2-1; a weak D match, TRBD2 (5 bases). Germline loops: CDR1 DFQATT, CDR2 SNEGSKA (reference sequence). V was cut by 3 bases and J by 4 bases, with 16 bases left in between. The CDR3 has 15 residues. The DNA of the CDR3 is TGCAGTGCTAGCCCACTAGGTTTCCATTACAATGAGCAGTTCTTC. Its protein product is CSASPLGFHYNEQFF.

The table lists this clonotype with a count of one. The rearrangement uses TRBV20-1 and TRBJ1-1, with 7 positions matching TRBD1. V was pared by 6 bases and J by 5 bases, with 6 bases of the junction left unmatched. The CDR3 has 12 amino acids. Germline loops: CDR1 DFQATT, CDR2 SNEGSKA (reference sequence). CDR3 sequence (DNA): TGCAGTGCCCGCCCAGGGGGAACTGAAGCTTTCTTT. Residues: CSARPGGTEAFF.

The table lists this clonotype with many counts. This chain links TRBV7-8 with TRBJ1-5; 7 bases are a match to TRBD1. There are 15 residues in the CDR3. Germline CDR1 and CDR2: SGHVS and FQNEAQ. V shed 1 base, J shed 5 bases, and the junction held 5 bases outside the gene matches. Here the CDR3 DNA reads TGTGCCAGCAGCTTAGGGACAGGTGGGGATCAGCCCCAGCATTTT. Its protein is CASSLGTGGDQPQHF.

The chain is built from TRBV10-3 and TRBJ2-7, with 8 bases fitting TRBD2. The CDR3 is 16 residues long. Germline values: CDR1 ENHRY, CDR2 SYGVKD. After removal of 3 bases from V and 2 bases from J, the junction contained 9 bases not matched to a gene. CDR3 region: CAISDRSGGTPYEQYF. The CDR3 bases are TGTGCCATCAGTGATCGGTCGGGGGGGACCCCCTACGAGCAGTACTTC.

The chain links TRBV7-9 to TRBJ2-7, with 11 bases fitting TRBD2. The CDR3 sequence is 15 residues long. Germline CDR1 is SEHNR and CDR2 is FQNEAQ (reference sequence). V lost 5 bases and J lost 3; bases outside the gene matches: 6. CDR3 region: CASSQRLAGRYEQYF. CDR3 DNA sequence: TGTGCCAGCAGCCAGAGACTAGCGGGACGCTACGAGCAGTACTTC. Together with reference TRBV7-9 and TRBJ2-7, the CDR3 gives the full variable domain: DTGVSQNPRHKITKRGQNVTFRCDPISEHNRLYWYRQTLGQGPEFLTYFQNEAQLEKSRLLSDRFSAERPKGSFSTLEIQRTEQGDSAMYLCASSQRLAGRYEQYFGPGTRLTVT.

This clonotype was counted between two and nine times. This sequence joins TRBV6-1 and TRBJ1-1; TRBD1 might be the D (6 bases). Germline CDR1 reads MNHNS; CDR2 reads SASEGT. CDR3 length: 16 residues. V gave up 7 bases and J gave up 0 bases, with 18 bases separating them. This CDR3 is CASTRGTGNMNTEAFF. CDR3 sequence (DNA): TGTGCCAGCACCAGGGGAACAGGGAATATGAACACTGAAGCTTTCTTT.

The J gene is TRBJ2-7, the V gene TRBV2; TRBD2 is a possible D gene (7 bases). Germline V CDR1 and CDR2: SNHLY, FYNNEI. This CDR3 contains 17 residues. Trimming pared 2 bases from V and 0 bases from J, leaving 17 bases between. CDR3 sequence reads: CASSELPGGGRSYEQYF. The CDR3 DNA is TGTGCCAGCAGTGAACTCCCCGGCGGGGGCCGCTCCTACGAGCAGTACTTC.

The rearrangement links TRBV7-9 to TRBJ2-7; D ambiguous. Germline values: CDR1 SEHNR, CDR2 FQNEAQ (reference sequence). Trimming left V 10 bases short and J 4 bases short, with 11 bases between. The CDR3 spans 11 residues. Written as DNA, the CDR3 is TGTGCCACCGCCCAGGAGTACGAGCAGTACTTC. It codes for CATAQEYEQYF.

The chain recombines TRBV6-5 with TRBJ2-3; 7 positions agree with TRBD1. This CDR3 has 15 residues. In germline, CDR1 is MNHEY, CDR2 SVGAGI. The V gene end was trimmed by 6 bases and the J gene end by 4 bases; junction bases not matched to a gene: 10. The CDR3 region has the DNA TGTGCCAGCAGCAGGGGGACGAGGGTGGCAGATACGCAGTATTTT. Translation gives CASSRGTRVADTQYF.

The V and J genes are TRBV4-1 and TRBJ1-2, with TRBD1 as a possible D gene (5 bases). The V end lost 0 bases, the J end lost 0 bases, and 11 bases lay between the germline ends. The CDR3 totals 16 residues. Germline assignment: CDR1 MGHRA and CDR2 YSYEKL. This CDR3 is CASSQEPGWTNYGYTF. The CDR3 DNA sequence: TGCGCCAGCAGCCAAGAACCAGGGTGGACTAACTATGGCTACACCTTC.

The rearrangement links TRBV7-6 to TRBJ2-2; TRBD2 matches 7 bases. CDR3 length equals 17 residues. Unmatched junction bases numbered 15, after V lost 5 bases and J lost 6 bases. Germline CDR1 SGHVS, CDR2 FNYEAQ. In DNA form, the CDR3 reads TGTGCCAGCAGCCTCCCGTGGGGGGAGGGCCCCCCCGGGGAGCTGTTTTTT. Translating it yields CASSLPWGEGPPGELFF.

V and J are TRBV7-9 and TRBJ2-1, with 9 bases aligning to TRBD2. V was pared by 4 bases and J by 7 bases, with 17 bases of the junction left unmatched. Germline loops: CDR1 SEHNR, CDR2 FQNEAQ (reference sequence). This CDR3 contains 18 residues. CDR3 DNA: TGTGCCAGCAGCTCCGACAAAGGACTAGCGAGCCACCAAAATGAGCAGTTCTTC. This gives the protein CASSSDKGLASHQNEQFF.

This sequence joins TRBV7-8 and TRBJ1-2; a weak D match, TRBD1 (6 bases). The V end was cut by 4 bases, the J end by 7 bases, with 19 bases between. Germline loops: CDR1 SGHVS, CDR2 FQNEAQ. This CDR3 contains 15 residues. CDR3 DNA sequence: TGTGCCAGCAGCTCCGGCGCGGGGGGCGGTTTTGGCTACACCTTC. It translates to CASSSGAGGGFGYTF.

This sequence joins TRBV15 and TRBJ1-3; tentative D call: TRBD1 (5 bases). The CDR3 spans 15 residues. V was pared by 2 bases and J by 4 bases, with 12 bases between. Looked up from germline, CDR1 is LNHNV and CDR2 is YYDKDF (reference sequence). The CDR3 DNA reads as TGTGCCACCAGCAGAAATGGGGGTGAGGGAAACACCATATATTTT. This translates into CATSRNGGEGNTIYF.

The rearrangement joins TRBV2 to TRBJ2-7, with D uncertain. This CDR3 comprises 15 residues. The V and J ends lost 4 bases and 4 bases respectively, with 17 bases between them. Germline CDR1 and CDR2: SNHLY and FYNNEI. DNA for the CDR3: TGTGCCAGCAGTGTATCGCCCACAGCATCATACGAGCAGTACTTC. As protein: CASSVSPTASYEQYF. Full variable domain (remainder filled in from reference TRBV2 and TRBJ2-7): EPEVTQTPSHQVTQMGQEVILRCVPISNHLYFYWYRQILGQKVEFLVSFYNNEISEKSEIFDDQFSVERPDGSNFTLKIRSTKLEDSAMYFCASSVSPTASYEQYFGPGTRLTVT.

CDR3 sequence (DNA): TGCGCCAGCAGCCACCTTACCGACTCAGATCTCCACAATGAGCAGTTCTTC. Its protein product is CASSHLTDSDLHNEQFF. The chain links TRBV4-3 to TRBJ2-1; unclear D gene. V was pared by 3 bases and J by 5 bases, with 20 bases between. CDR3 length: 17 amino acids. Germline CDR1 LGHNA, CDR2 YSLEER.

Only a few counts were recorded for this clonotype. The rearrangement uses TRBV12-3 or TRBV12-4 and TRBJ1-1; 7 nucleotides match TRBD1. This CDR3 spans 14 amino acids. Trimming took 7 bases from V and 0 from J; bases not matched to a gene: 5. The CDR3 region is CASTPTGLNTEAFF. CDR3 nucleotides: TGTGCCAGCACCCCGACAGGGTTGAACACTGAAGCTTTCTTT.

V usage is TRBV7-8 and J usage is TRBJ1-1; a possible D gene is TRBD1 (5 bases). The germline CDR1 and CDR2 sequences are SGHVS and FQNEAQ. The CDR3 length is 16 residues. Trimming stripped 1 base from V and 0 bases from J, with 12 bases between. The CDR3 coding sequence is TGTGCCAGCAGCTTAGTGTTTCAGGGAATGAACACTGAAGCTTTCTTT. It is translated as CASSLVFQGMNTEAFF.

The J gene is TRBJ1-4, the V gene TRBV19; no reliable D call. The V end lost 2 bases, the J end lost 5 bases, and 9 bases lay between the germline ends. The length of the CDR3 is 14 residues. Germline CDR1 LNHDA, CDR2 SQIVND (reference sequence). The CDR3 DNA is TGTGCCAGTAGTATAACGCAGAGAAATGAAAAACTGTTTTTT. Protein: CASSITQRNEKLFF.

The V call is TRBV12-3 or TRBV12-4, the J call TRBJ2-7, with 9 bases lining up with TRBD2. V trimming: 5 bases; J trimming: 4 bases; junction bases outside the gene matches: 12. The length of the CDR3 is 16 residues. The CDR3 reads CASSTVAGAPMYEQYF. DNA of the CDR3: TGTGCCAGCAGTACGGTAGCGGGGGCCCCAATGTACGAGCAGTACTTC.